This T cell receptor beta chain derives from a study of metastatic and nonmetastatic thyroid tumors. No patient had received any treatment before thyroid surgery. Germline V gene lookup returns CDR1 LGHDT and CDR2 YNNKEL (reference sequence). Trimming pared 8 bases from V and 5 bases from J, leaving 7 bases between. The CDR3 totals 10 residues. Per the authors' pipeline: A classifier for distant metastasis in papillary thyroid cancer was constructed using CDR3 differences observed across clinicopathological groups. TCRdb reprocessed the PCR reads via MiXCR. TCRdb, not the authors, supplied the V and J calls. The sample lists about 11,000 clones; 25% to 35% were seen once.

This TCR derives from a male donor with papillary thyroid cancer or a benign thyroid nodule (not recorded which). Some clones in this sample may be carry-over from other donors' samples. The material sequenced was tumor tissue. The chain carries TRBV3-1 and TRBJ2-7; D is unclear. CDR3 in DNA: TGTGCCAGCGGCAAGAACGAGCAGTACTTC. Protein product: CASGKNEQYF.